One TCR beta chain is described in this entry. The antigen remains undetermined. V lost 3 bases and J lost 3, with 12 bases in between. The germline CDR1 and CDR2 sequences are MDHEN and SYDVKM. The CDR3 sequence is 15 residues long. This entry is derived from a study of cytomegalovirus exposure and HLA in healthy donors. Study-level background: It was reported in a later analysis that the 90 to 150 validation repertoires used the same platform as the 550 to 800 first-cohort repertoires. Study-level findings and limits: The study put some 150 TCR beta chains on its list as cytomegalovirus-associated. According to a subsequent analysis, TCR clusters identified in the first cohort showed a tendency to co-occur across the 100 to 150 validation repertoires. Rarity marked most TCR sequences, yet some public TCRs occurred in many donors.

The protocol was immunoSEQ multiplex PCR, while the TCRdb copy is restricted to in-frame clones and leaves out a portion. The table lists 120,000 or so clones, about nine tenths of them singletons. The specimen sequenced was PBMCs. The TCR was taken from a woman under 30 in good health and CMV-seronegative. The gene calls are TRBV28 and TRBJ1-5; no definite D call. CDR3 sequence reads: CASSLFGQINQPQHF. The CDR3 coding sequence is TGTGCCAGCAGTTTGTTTGGGCAAATCAATCAGCCCCAGCATTTT.